The TCR beta chain under discussion was sequenced for a study of blood T cell repertoires in COVID-19. CDR3 size: 15 residues. The germline CDR1 and CDR2 sequences are SGHRS and YFSETQ. With 7 bases removed from V and 5 bases from J, the gap between germline ends came to 18 bases. Generated by immunoSEQ multiplex PCR, the TCRdb table keeps only in-frame clones and is missing some. The top ten hold 0.95% of the sample, which has under 200,000 clones, around four fifths seen once. The sample consisted of peripheral blood. The rearrangement uses TRBV5-1 and TRBJ2-2; possibly TRBD1 for D (6 bases). The receptor was derived from a man in his sixties with COVID-19, enrolled during active disease. CDR3 residues: CASGSLVGATGELFF. CDR3 in DNA: TGCGCCAGCGGTTCCCTTGTGGGGGCAACCGGGGAGCTGTTTTTT.